This is a list of T cell receptor beta chains from one sample in a study of T cells in Graves' hyperthyroidism and ophthalmopathy. TCRdb re-analysed the multiplex PCR reads in MiXCR, keeping a single row per CDR3 protein. This table has around 520,000 distinct CDR3 sequences, around an eighth appearing once. The sample was blood. These receptors were taken from a woman under 30 with Graves' hyperthyroidism. The CDR3 runs from the conserved cysteine through the conserved F or W. Each record gives: V gene, J gene, D gene, clone size, CDR3 protein, CDR3 DNA. A D gene is named only where the DNA matches it firmly. The size field is filled for only some rows; it gives once, few, many or a size class.

V gene: TRBV3-1; J gene: TRBJ1-6; D gene: NA; clone size: many; CDR3 protein: CASSHSTEPNSPLHF; CDR3 DNA: TGTGCCAGCAGCCACTCGACAGAGCCAAATTCACCCCTCCACTTT
V gene: TRBV20-1; J gene: TRBJ2-7; D gene: NA; clone size: many; CDR3 protein: CSAETSTPTYEQYF; CDR3 DNA: TGCAGTGCTGAAACTAGCACGCCAACCTACGAGCAGTACTTC
V gene: TRBV5-1; J gene: TRBJ2-2; D gene: NA; clone size: NA; CDR3 protein: CASSLMSGGAGELFF; CDR3 DNA: TGCGCCAGCAGCTTGATGAGCGGAGGCGCCGGGGAGCTGTTTTTT
V gene: TRBV12-5; J gene: TRBJ1-3; D gene: NA; clone size: few; CDR3 protein: CASALFSGNTIYF; CDR3 DNA: TGTGCTAGTGCCTTATTCTCTGGAAACACCATATATTTT
V gene: TRBV5-1; J gene: TRBJ1-1; D gene: NA; clone size: many; CDR3 protein: CASSAFARDGEAFF; CDR3 DNA: TGCGCCAGCAGCGCCTTCGCCCGGGACGGTGAAGCTTTCTTT
V gene: TRBV7-9; J gene: TRBJ2-1; D gene: TRBD2; clone size: many; CDR3 protein: CASSYTSGNEQFF; CDR3 DNA: TGTGCCAGCAGCTACACTAGCGGCAATGAGCAGTTCTTC
V gene: TRBV18; J gene: TRBJ1-6; D gene: TRBD1; clone size: few; CDR3 protein: CASSPPQTGEGSPLHF; CDR3 DNA: TGTGCCAGCTCACCACCGCAGACAGGGGAGGGATCACCCCTCCACTTT
V gene: TRBV2; J gene: TRBJ1-2; D gene: NA; clone size: many; CDR3 protein: CASKQGGFYGYTF; CDR3 DNA: TGTGCCAGCAAGCAGGGAGGGTTCTATGGCTACACCTTC
V gene: TRBV12-3/TRBV12-4; J gene: TRBJ1-3; D gene: NA; clone size: many; CDR3 protein: CASSLRGNTIYF; CDR3 DNA: TGTGCCAGCAGTTTGCGCGGAAACACCATATATTTT
V gene: TRBV6-5; J gene: TRBJ1-1; D gene: NA; clone size: NA; CDR3 protein: CASSYDRPQLNTEAFF; CDR3 DNA: TGTGCCAGCAGTTATGACCGGCCCCAGTTAAACACTGAAGCTTTCTTT
V gene: TRBV3-1; J gene: TRBJ2-1; D gene: TRBD2; clone size: many; CDR3 protein: CASSFSLTMGGRYNEQFF; CDR3 DNA: TGTGCCAGCAGCTTTTCCCTGACTATGGGGGGGAGATACAATGAGCAGTTCTTC
V gene: TRBV6-1; J gene: TRBJ1-1; D gene: TRBD1; clone size: many; CDR3 protein: CASRRTGESAEAFF; CDR3 DNA: TGTGCCAGCAGGCGGACAGGGGAGTCGGCTGAAGCTTTCTTT
V gene: TRBV12-3/TRBV12-4; J gene: TRBJ1-2; D gene: NA; clone size: many; CDR3 protein: CASSFGQHYGYTF; CDR3 DNA: TGTGCCAGCAGTTTCGGACAGCACTATGGCTACACCTTC
V gene: TRBV5-4; J gene: TRBJ2-2; D gene: TRBD1; clone size: NA; CDR3 protein: CASSGGTGNTGELFF; CDR3 DNA: TGTGCCAGCAGCGGGGGGACAGGGAACACCGGGGAGCTGTTTTTT
V gene: TRBV29-1; J gene: TRBJ2-1; D gene: TRBD2; clone size: NA; CDR3 protein: CSAGGRAGAVNEQFF; CDR3 DNA: TGCAGCGCCGGGGGACGAGCGGGAGCAGTCAATGAGCAGTTCTTC